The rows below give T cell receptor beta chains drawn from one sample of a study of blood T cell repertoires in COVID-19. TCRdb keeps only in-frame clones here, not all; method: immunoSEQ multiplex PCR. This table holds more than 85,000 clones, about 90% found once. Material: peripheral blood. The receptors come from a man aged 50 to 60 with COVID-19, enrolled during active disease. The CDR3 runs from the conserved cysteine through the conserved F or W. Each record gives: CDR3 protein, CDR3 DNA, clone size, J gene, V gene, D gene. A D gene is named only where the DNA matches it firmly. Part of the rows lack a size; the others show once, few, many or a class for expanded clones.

CASSTGITSNQPQHF | TGTGCCAGCAGTACAGGGATAACAAGCAATCAGCCCCAGCATTTT | NA | TRBJ1-5 | TRBV6-4 | NA
CATSDPDKKQFF | TGTGCCACCAGTGATCCGGACAAGAAGCAGTTCTTC | few | TRBJ2-1 | TRBV24-1 | NA
CASSTGTGYYEQYF | TGTGCCAGCAGCACCGGGACAGGGTATTACGAGCAGTACTTC | NA | TRBJ2-7 | TRBV7-2 | TRBD1
CASSPSGGRNQPQHF | TGTGCCAGCTCACCATCGGGGGGTCGCAATCAGCCCCAGCATTTT | once | TRBJ1-5 | TRBV18 | NA
CASSTRWTGLTTNEKLFF | TGTGCCAGCAGCACCCGGTGGACAGGACTAACAACTAATGAAAAACTGTTTTTT | NA | TRBJ1-4 | TRBV7-2 | TRBD1
CASRLRGGGNTIYF | TGTGCCAGTAGGCTCCGGGGGGGCGGAAACACCATATATTTT | NA | TRBJ1-3 | TRBV19 | NA
CASSLYPGLAGIMDEQFF | TGTGCCAGCAGCTTATACCCGGGACTAGCGGGGATTATGGATGAGCAGTTCTTC | once | TRBJ2-1 | TRBV5-4 | TRBD2
CASSLARQLGNSPLHF | TGTGCCAGCAGCTTAGCTAGACAGCTTGGGAATTCACCCCTCCACTTT | NA | TRBJ1-6 | TRBV7-8 | NA
CASSQDFFGELFF | TGTGCCAGCAGCCAAGATTTCTTCGGGGAGCTGTTTTTT | NA | TRBJ2-2 | TRBV3-1/TRBV3-2 | NA
CASSLLTGVEAFF | TGTGCCAGCAGCTTACTTACAGGCGTTGAAGCTTTCTTT | NA | TRBJ1-1 | TRBV7-3 | NA
CASSFITASPLHF | TGTGCCAGCAGCTTTATAACAGCTTCACCCCTCCACTTT | NA | TRBJ1-6 | TRBV7-9 | NA
CSARGQPPYNRFREQYF | TGCAGTGCTCGTGGACAGCCCCCGTATAATAGGTTCCGGGAGCAGTACTTC | NA | TRBJ2-7 | TRBV20-1 | NA
CASSLSRDRAEKLFF | TGCGCCAGCAGCTTGTCCCGGGACAGGGCTGAAAAACTGTTTTTT | NA | TRBJ1-4 | TRBV5-1 | TRBD1
CASRMGLVNTGELFF | TGTGCCAGCCGAATGGGACTCGTGAACACCGGGGAGCTGTTTTTT | NA | TRBJ2-2 | TRBV6-5 | NA
CASREGFDSPLHF | TGTGCCAGCAGGGAGGGATTCGATTCACCCCTCCACTTT | NA | TRBJ1-6 | TRBV6-5 | NA
CASSDQAGLPNEQFF | TGTGCCAGCAGTGACCAGGCGGGGCTACCGAATGAGCAGTTCTTC | few | TRBJ2-1 | TRBV6-4 | NA
CASSPVDTQYF | TGTGCCAGCAGCCCCGTAGATACGCAGTATTTT | NA | TRBJ2-3 | TRBV28 | NA
CASSELAGGQETQYF | TGTGCCAGCAGTGAATTAGCGGGGGGGCAAGAGACCCAGTACTTC | few | TRBJ2-5 | TRBV6-1 | TRBD2
CASRQTGPSITEAFF | TGTGCCAGCAGGCAGACAGGGCCATCGATCACTGAAGCTTTCTTT | NA | TRBJ1-1 | TRBV7-2 | TRBD1
CASSERDRFSYEQYF | TGTGCCAGCAGTGAACGGGACAGATTCTCCTACGAGCAGTACTTC | NA | TRBJ2-7 | TRBV2 | TRBD1
CSVDGLAGRDTQYF | TGCAGCGTTGATGGACTAGCGGGTCGAGATACGCAGTATTTT | NA | TRBJ2-3 | TRBV29-1 | TRBD2
CAISESMGLAGAGIFNEQFF | TGTGCCATCAGTGAGTCGATGGGACTAGCGGGGGCGGGGATTTTTAATGAGCAGTTCTTC | NA | TRBJ2-1 | TRBV10-3 | TRBD2
CASSPLLAGGHFDTQYF | TGTGCCAGCTCACCCCTACTAGCGGGGGGGCATTTTGATACGCAGTATTTT | NA | TRBJ2-3 | TRBV18 | TRBD2
CASSSRGGRNTEAFF | TGTGCCAGCAGTTCGCGGGGGGGGCGAAACACTGAAGCTTTCTTT | NA | TRBJ1-1 | TRBV27 | NA